The present T cell receptor (beta chain) was sequenced within a study of T-cell reconstitution after alpha-beta-depleted transplantation in children. Preparation of the TCRbeta library involved a method that used unique molecular identifiers. TCRdb reanalysed the PCR reads using MiXCR and keeps one entry per CDR3 protein. The sample contains more than 550,000 distinct CDR3 sequences, roughly a tenth of which appear only once. Per the germline V gene, CDR1 is GTSNPN and CDR2 is SVGIG (reference sequence). Trimming left V 0 bases short and J 6 bases short, with 5 bases between. The length of the CDR3 is 12 residues.

This receptor was identified in a human donor who donated a stem cell graft to a child with acute myeloid leukemia. This chain joins TRBV30 and TRBJ2-2; D gene uncertain. The sequencing here drew on PBMCs from the stem cell graft donor, taken from the stem cell graft. The CDR3 loop reads CAWSVGPGELFF. The CDR3 nucleotides are TGTGCCTGGAGTGTTGGCCCCGGGGAGCTGTTTTTT.